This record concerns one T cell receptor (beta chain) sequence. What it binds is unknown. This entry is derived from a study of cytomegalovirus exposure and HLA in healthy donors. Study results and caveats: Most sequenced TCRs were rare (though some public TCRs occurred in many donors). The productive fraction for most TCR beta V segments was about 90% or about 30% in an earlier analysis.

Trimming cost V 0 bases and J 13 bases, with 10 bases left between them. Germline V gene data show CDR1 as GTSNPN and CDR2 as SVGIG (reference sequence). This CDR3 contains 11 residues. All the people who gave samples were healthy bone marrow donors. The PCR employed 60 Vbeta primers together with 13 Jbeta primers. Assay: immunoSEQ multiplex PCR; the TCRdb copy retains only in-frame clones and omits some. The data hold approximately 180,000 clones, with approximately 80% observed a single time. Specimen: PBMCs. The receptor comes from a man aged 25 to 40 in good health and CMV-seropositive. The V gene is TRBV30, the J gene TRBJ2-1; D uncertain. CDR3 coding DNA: TGTGCCTGGAGTGTACTTTTTGTTCAGTTCTTC. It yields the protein CAWSVLFVQFF.